Listed here are 12 T cell receptor beta chains from one sample, sequenced in a study of cytomegalovirus exposure and HLA in healthy donors. Sequenced by immunoSEQ multiplex PCR; TCRdb stores in-frame clones only, minus some. The data show about 98,000 clones, 87% seen once. Sample: PBMCs. The receptors here all came from a woman in her 30s in good health and CMV-seronegative.

This chain uses TRBV28 with TRBJ2-1; tentatively, D is TRBD2 (6 bases). The CDR3 is made up of 16 amino acids. The germline V and J ends were trimmed by 6 bases and 3 bases, with 18 bases remaining between them. The V gene's germline CDR1 is MDHEN and CDR2 SYDVKM. The CDR3 DNA reads as TGTGCCAGCAGCCCCCCAACTGGACTAAACTACAATGAGCAGTTCTTC. Encoded protein: CASSPPTGLNYNEQFF.

The chain is built from TRBV6-6 and TRBJ1-5; 7 bases align to TRBD1. Germline CDR1 MNHNY, CDR2 SVGAGI (reference sequence). The CDR3 sequence is 14 residues long. V lost 4 bases to trimming and J lost 3 bases; unmatched junction nucleotides: 3. The CDR3 loop reads CASSLDRFNQPQHF. CDR3 in DNA: TGTGCCAGCAGTTTGGACAGGTTCAATCAGCCCCAGCATTTT.

This clone was picked up one time. The chain links TRBV5-4 to TRBJ2-2, with D tentatively TRBD2 (6 bases). V was trimmed by 4 bases and J by 0 bases, leaving 13 bases between them. The CDR3 is made up of 16 amino acids. Germline lookup yields CDR1 SGHNT and CDR2 YYREEE (reference sequence). For the CDR3, the DNA is TGTGCCAGCAGCGGGGGGAGGACATCGAACACCGGGGAGCTGTTTTTT. Protein product: CASSGGRTSNTGELFF.

This sequence joins TRBV2 and TRBJ1-1, with D perhaps matching TRBD1 (5 bases). Looked up from germline, CDR1 is SNHLY and CDR2 is FYNNEI. The V end was cut by 7 bases, the J end by 3 bases, with 24 bases between. The CDR3 has 17 amino acids. This CDR3 reads CASIGGGGIIPDTEAFF. Here the CDR3 DNA reads TGTGCCAGCATTGGGGGGGGAGGGATAATCCCGGACACTGAAGCTTTCTTT.

The chain links TRBV10-3 to TRBJ2-2; 11 bases fit TRBD1. Germline V gene lookup returns CDR1 ENHRY and CDR2 SYGVKD. The V gene end was trimmed by 4 bases and the J gene end by 7 bases; junction bases not matched to a gene: 5. This CDR3 spans 15 amino acids. The CDR3 bases are TGTGCCATCAGTGTTGGGACAGGGGGGCACGGGGAGCTGTTTTTT. It specifies CAISVGTGGHGELFF.

This clone came up a few times. The chain employs TRBV2 and TRBJ2-3, with D uncertain. This CDR3 is built from 14 residues. The germline gives CDR1 SNHLY, CDR2 FYNNEI. The germline V and J ends were trimmed by 2 bases and 7 bases, with 13 bases remaining between them. This chain's CDR3 is CASSEMNPRNTQYF. In DNA, the CDR3 is TGTGCCAGCAGTGAAATGAATCCGAGGAATACGCAGTATTTT. Full variable domain (rest looked up from reference TRBV2 and TRBJ2-3): EPEVTQTPSHQVTQMGQEVILRCVPISNHLYFYWYRQILGQKVEFLVSFYNNEISEKSEIFDDQFSVERPDGSNFTLKIRSTKLEDSAMYFCASSEMNPRNTQYFGPGTRLTVL.

This clone has a count of ten or more. The chain combines TRBV9 with TRBJ1-1; TRBD1 aligns across 8 bases. The CDR3 runs to 13 residues. Germline assignment: CDR1 SGDLS and CDR2 YYNGEE. V dropped 3 bases and J dropped 6; count of bases not matched to a gene: 4. For the CDR3, the DNA is TGTGCCAGCAGCGCAGGGGGCCAGTCTGAAGCTTTCTTT. The encoded protein is CASSAGGQSEAFF.

This clone was observed once. The rearrangement uses TRBV7-9 and TRBJ2-7; D is possibly TRBD1 (6 bases). Germline V lookup: CDR1 SEHNR, CDR2 FQNEAQ (reference sequence). Trimming left V 5 bases short and J 3 bases short, with 17 bases between. This CDR3 spans 15 amino acids. The DNA for the CDR3 is TGTGCCAGCAGCCAGCCCTCCAGGGGATTCTACGAGCAGTACTTC. It is translated as CASSQPSRGFYEQYF.

The chain combines TRBV28 with TRBJ2-7; 8 positions match TRBD1. In germline, CDR1 is MDHEN, CDR2 SYDVKM. Trimming cost V 5 bases and J 3 bases; bases outside gene matches: 15. The CDR3 spans 17 residues. This chain's CDR3 is CASSPLSPTGAGYEQYF. CDR3 nucleotide sequence: TGTGCCAGCAGTCCCCTCTCCCCGACAGGGGCTGGCTACGAGCAGTACTTC.

This chain connects TRBV5-4 to TRBJ1-1, with 8 bases aligning to TRBD1. The germline gives CDR1 SGHNT, CDR2 YYREEE (reference sequence). Trimming took 4 bases from V and 4 from J; bases not matched to a gene: 12. This CDR3 is built from 16 residues. CDR3 region: CASSPGAGGPSTEAFF. The CDR3 DNA follows: TGTGCCAGCAGCCCAGGCGCAGGGGGCCCTAGCACTGAAGCTTTCTTT.

The CDR3 reads CASSEGEAGADFYNEQFF. DNA for the CDR3: TGTGCCAGCAGTGAAGGGGAGGCGGGGGCCGATTTCTACAATGAGCAGTTCTTC. The chain couples TRBV2 to TRBJ2-1; a possible D gene is TRBD2 (7 bases). Germline CDR1 reads SNHLY; CDR2 reads FYNNEI. The CDR3 spans 18 residues. V dropped 1 base and J dropped 3 bases, with 19 bases sitting between them.

This clone was observed once. J is TRBJ2-7 and V is TRBV13, with D unresolved. Germline-derived CDR1 and CDR2 are PRHDT and FYEKMQ (reference sequence). V was cut by 4 bases and J by 3 bases, with 10 bases left in between. The CDR3 contains 13 residues. The CDR3, as DNA: TGTGCCAGCAGCTCTTCAGGCCACTACGAGCAGTACTTC. This sequence encodes CASSSSGHYEQYF. Using reference TRBV13 and TRBJ2-7 for the parts outside the CDR3, the full variable domain is AAGVIQSPRHLIKEKRETATLKCYPIPRHDTVYWYQQGPGQDPQFLISFYEKMQSDKGSIPDRFSAQQFSDYHSELNMSSLELGDSALYFCASSSSGHYEQYFGPGTRLTVT.